This T cell receptor (beta chain) was found in a study of radiotherapy plus CTLA-4 blockade in lung cancer. On the study more broadly: Objective responses arose in roughly 17% of patients, and 31% experienced disease control. Whole-study findings and limits: After radiotherapy and ipilimumab, tumor-derived clones expanded in peripheral blood. With interferon-beta, early dynamics of blood T cell clones were reported to best predict response.

Here immunoSEQ multiplex PCR was the method, and the copy in TCRdb shows in-frame clones only, minus some. The sample consists of tens of thousands of clones, roughly three quarters of them appearing once. Patients with chemo-refractory metastatic non-small-cell lung cancer received focal radiation plus CTLA-4 blockade with ipilimumab. To note about this clone: Its specificity is not known.

With 4 bases removed from V and 4 bases from J, the gap between germline ends came to 11 bases. The CDR3 totals 13 residues. Germline assignment: CDR1 MDHEN and CDR2 SYDVKM. V and J are TRBV28 and TRBJ2-7; D remains unclear. The clonotype originates from a human donor with non-small cell lung cancer that progressed on radiotherapy plus ipilimumab. The source was peripheral blood, collected from a patient treated with radiotherapy plus ipilimumab. CDR3 DNA sequence: TGTGCCAGCAGTTCCCTCCCTGCTTACGAGCAGTACTTC. Protein: CASSSLPAYEQYF.